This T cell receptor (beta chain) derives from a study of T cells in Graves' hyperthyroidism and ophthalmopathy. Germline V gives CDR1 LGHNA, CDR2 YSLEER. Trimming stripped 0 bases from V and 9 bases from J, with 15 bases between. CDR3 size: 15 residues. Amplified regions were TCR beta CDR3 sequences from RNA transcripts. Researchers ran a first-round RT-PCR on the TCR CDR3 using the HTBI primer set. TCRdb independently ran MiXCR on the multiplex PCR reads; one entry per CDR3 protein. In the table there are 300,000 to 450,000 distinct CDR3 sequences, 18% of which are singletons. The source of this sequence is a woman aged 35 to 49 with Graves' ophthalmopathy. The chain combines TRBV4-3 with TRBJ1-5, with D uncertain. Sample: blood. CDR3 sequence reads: CASSQDQGGLLPQHF. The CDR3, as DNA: TGCGCCAGCAGCCAAGATCAAGGCGGCCTGTTGCCCCAGCATTTT.